Shown below are 22 T cell receptor beta chains from a single sample sequenced in a study of chemoradiotherapy in HPV16-positive cancers (dated by TCRdb to between 2021 and 2024). Libraries were constructed by the immunoSEQ multiplex PCR assay. TCRdb retrieved this table from immuneACCESS and kept in-frame rearrangements only. Not all clones are present; in checked studies, unresolved V genes account for under half, and no reason is known for the remainder. The sample table records thousands of clones; roughly four fifths of these occur just once. The top ten clonotypes cover around 5.1% of the sample. The sequences come from tumor tissue, collected from a patient who underwent chemoradiotherapy. The receptors derive from a human donor with HPV-associated anogenital cancer.

The chain employs TRBV5-1 and TRBJ1-6; 8 positions match TRBD1. Germline V gives CDR1 SGHRS, CDR2 YFSETQ. The junction had 5 bases not matched to a gene; V was cut back by 4 bases and J by 8 bases. The CDR3 has 14 amino acids. In DNA form, the CDR3 reads TGCGCCAGCAGCCCTGACAGGGGAGATTCACCCCTCCACTTT. Amino acids: CASSPDRGDSPLHF. The full variable domain, rest sourced from reference TRBV5-1 and TRBJ1-6, is KAGVTQTPRYLIKTRGQQVTLSCSPISGHRSVSWYQQTPGQGLQFLFEYFSETQRNKGNFPGRFSGRQFSNSRSEMNVSTLELGDSALYLCASSPDRGDSPLHFGNGTRLTVT.

This rearrangement joins TRBV12-1 to TRBJ2-3; the DNA was not compared with TRBD1, the D call given in the table. TRBV12-1 is a known pseudogene. CDR3 length equals 17 residues. The CDR3 is CASLTFYRGSSTDTQYF. The CDR3 coding sequence is TGTGCCAGCCTAACGTTCTATAGGGGGAGCAGCACAGATACGCAGTATTTT.

The table lists this clone with a few counts. The V and J genes are TRBV19 and TRBJ2-5, with TRBD2 matching 10 bases. This CDR3 is built from 15 residues. The V and J ends lost 3 bases and 6 bases, in that order; junction bases with no gene match: 7. CDR1 and CDR2 from the germline V gene are LNHDA and SQIVND (reference sequence). The DNA for the CDR3 is TGTGCCAGTAGTATCCTCAGCGGGGGGGTAAAGACCCAGTACTTC. The encoded protein is CASSILSGGVKTQYF.

V usage is TRBV10-2 and J usage is TRBJ2-2, with D hard to call. The CDR3 is 13 amino acids. The germline gives CDR1 WSHSY, CDR2 SAAADI. Trimming shortened V by 7 bases and J by 0 bases, and 6 bases separated the two germline ends. The CDR3 DNA reads as TGCGCCAGCACCCTCACGAACACCGGGGAGCTGTTTTTT. It translates to CASTLTNTGELFF.

The chain has TRBV6-1 and TRBJ1-1, with D unclear. CDR1 and CDR2 from the germline V gene are MNHNS and SASEGT. CDR3 length: 13 residues. Trimming removed 4 bases at V and 3 bases at J, with 9 bases between. The CDR3 loop is CASSGAIYTEAFF. CDR3 DNA sequence: TGTGCCAGCAGTGGAGCTATCTACACTGAAGCTTTCTTT.

The count of this clone is one. The rearrangement uses TRBV7-2 and TRBJ2-1, with D perhaps being TRBD1 or TRBD2 (5 bases each). This CDR3 contains 15 residues. Germline V gene data show CDR1 as SGHTA and CDR2 as FQGNSA. Deletions cut 6 bases from V and 4 bases from J, with 16 bases between. DNA for the CDR3: TGTGCCAGCAGTTTTCCGGGACCTCAATACAATGAGCAGTTCTTC. As protein: CASSFPGPQYNEQFF.

This chain's CDR3 is CAAGGASNQPQHF. The CDR3 DNA reads as TGTGCCGCAGGCGGGGCGAGCAATCAGCCCCAGCATTTT. This sequence joins TRBV28 and TRBJ1-5; tentatively, D is TRBD1 (5 bases). V was cut by 11 bases and J by 1 base, with 12 bases left in between. CDR3 size: 13 residues. From germline, CDR1 is MDHEN and CDR2 SYDVKM.

The CDR3 loop reads CASSHGQGTDTQYF. The CDR3 DNA is TGTGCCAGCTCCCACGGACAGGGGACAGATACGCAGTATTTT. V is TRBV18 and J is TRBJ2-3; the match to TRBD1 covers 9 bases. CDR1 is KGHSH and CDR2 is LQKENI in the germline V gene. The CDR3 covers 14 residues. V dropped 6 bases and J dropped 3; count of bases not matched to a gene: 4.

V is TRBV7-8 and J is TRBJ2-7; weak D call: TRBD1 (6 bases). V lost 0 bases, J lost 1 base, and 10 bases lay in between. The CDR3 is made up of 15 amino acids. CDR1 and CDR2 from the germline V gene are SGHVS and FQNEAQ. The CDR3: CASSLAVGASYEQYF. The CDR3 DNA is TGTGCCAGCAGCTTAGCCGTGGGGGCATCCTACGAGCAGTACTTC.

Note on this clone: Other DNA sequences in this specimen translate into the identical CDR3. V usage is TRBV29-1 and J usage is TRBJ1-1, with TRBD1 matching over 7 bases. Germline V gives CDR1 SQVTM, CDR2 ANQGSEA. The CDR3 runs 13 residues. J was trimmed by 3 bases and V by 3 bases; bases with no gene match: 4. In nucleotides, the CDR3 is TGCAGCGTTGACGAAACAGGGGACACTGAAGCTTTCTTT. Translation gives CSVDETGDTEAFF.

V usage is TRBV15 and J usage is TRBJ1-2, with D tentatively TRBD1 (5 bases). V was cut by 0 bases and J by 7 bases, with 15 bases left in between. This CDR3 is 15 amino acids long. Germline-derived CDR1 and CDR2 are LNHNV and YYDKDF (reference sequence). Here the CDR3 DNA reads TGTGCCACCAGCAGAGATGCCAGGGAAGGTGTTGGCTACACCTTC. Amino acid sequence: CATSRDAREGVGYTF.

V usage is TRBV6-6 and J usage is TRBJ2-3; TRBD2 aligns across 9 bases. The trim removed 2 bases at V and 3 bases at J, leaving 6 bases unmatched. The CDR3 contains 16 residues. CDR1 MNHNY and CDR2 SVGAGI come from the germline V gene (reference sequence). CDR3 protein: CASSYPGGGATDTQYF. The CDR3 bases are TGTGCCAGCAGTTACCCTGGCGGGGGGGCGACAGATACGCAGTATTTT.

V gene TRBV5-1 combines with J gene TRBJ2-7, with unresolved D. Trimming took 2 bases from V and 9 from J, leaving 15 bases between them. CDR1 and CDR2 from the germline V gene are SGHRS and YFSETQ. The CDR3 consists of 13 residues. The CDR3 region is CASSLSGEKGQYF. The CDR3 coding sequence is TGCGCCAGCAGCTTAAGTGGGGAAAAGGGGCAGTACTTC.

The chain recombines TRBV7-6 with TRBJ2-2; D ambiguous. The CDR3 loop spans 13 amino acids. CDR1 and CDR2 from the germline V gene are SGHVS and FNYEAQ. V lost 4 bases and J lost 6, with 9 bases in between. This chain's CDR3 is CASSSAWAGELFF. The CDR3 DNA reads as TGTGCCAGCAGCTCCGCGTGGGCCGGGGAGCTGTTTTTT.

The CDR3 DNA is TGTGCCAGCAGTGCCGGACAGGGGGCGGGCTACACCTTC. Encoded protein: CASSAGQGAGYTF. The chain uses TRBV2 and TRBJ1-2; 11 bases are a match to TRBD1. CDR3 length: 13 residues. V trimming: 4 bases; J trimming: 8 bases; junction bases outside the gene matches: 3. The germline gives CDR1 SNHLY, CDR2 FYNNEI. The whole variable domain, remainder taken from reference TRBV2 and TRBJ1-2, is EPEVTQTPSHQVTQMGQEVILRCVPISNHLYFYWYRQILGQKVEFLVSFYNNEISEKSEIFDDQFSVERPDGSNFTLKIRSTKLEDSAMYFCASSAGQGAGYTFGSGTRLTVV.

This chain joins TRBV5-1 and TRBJ2-3; tentatively, D is TRBD1 (5 bases). There are 12 residues in the CDR3. Trimming took 5 bases from V and 3 from J, leaving 7 bases between them. Germline assignment: CDR1 SGHRS and CDR2 YFSETQ. CDR3 in DNA: TGCGCCAGCAGGGCAGGGACAGATACGCAGTATTTT. Amino acid sequence: CASRAGTDTQYF.

The J gene is TRBJ1-6, the V gene TRBV19; 9 positions agree with TRBD1. The CDR3 length is 15 residues. J lost 10 bases, V lost 5 bases, and 9 bases had no gene match. The germline CDR1 and CDR2 sequences are LNHDA and SQIVND (reference sequence). The CDR3 DNA reads as TGTGCCAGTAGTCCAACCTGGACAGGGGACTCACCCCTCCACTTT. It encodes CASSPTWTGDSPLHF.

The chain recombines TRBV10-3 with TRBJ2-2, with 10 bases identical to TRBD2. J gave up 5 bases and V 0 bases, and 12 bases lay outside the gene matches. The CDR3 loop spans 19 amino acids. Germline assignment: CDR1 ENHRY and CDR2 SYGVKD. The CDR3 protein is CAISESNVLAGVRTGELFF. The CDR3 bases are TGTGCCATCAGTGAGTCGAATGTTCTAGCGGGAGTTCGGACCGGGGAGCTGTTTTTT.

The rearrangement uses TRBV30 and TRBJ2-3; tentatively, D is TRBD2 (7 bases). This CDR3 is 14 amino acids long. Germline V lookup: CDR1 GTSNPN, CDR2 SVGIG (reference sequence). Trimming removed 3 bases from V and 4 bases from J, with 14 bases in between. The CDR3, as DNA: TGTGCCTGGAGCCTAGGGGGGGGGTCAGATACGCAGTATTTT. Encoded protein: CAWSLGGGSDTQYF.

The chain carries TRBV2 and TRBJ2-3; D is unclear. The length of the CDR3 is 14 residues. Germline V CDR1 and CDR2: SNHLY, FYNNEI. V lost 4 bases, J lost 2 bases, and 10 bases lay in between. In nucleotides, the CDR3 is TGTGCCAGCAGTGTCTGGGCGGACACAGATACGCAGTATTTT. Amino acid sequence: CASSVWADTDTQYF.

The chain uses TRBV19 and TRBJ2-2; possible D gene TRBD1, 5 bases. CDR3 size: 15 residues. V lost 3 bases and J 4 bases, leaving 12 bases between the germline ends. Germline loops: CDR1 LNHDA, CDR2 SQIVND (reference sequence). CDR3 coding DNA: TGTGCCAGTAGTATTACAGGTTTGGGCACCGGGGAGCTGTTTTTT. Protein sequence: CASSITGLGTGELFF.

The chain recombines TRBV28 with TRBJ1-5, with D unclear. V was trimmed by 5 bases and J by 3 bases, leaving 14 bases between them. Looked up from germline, CDR1 is MDHEN and CDR2 is SYDVKM. The CDR3 loop spans 15 amino acids. The CDR3 reads CASSPNGRFNQPQHF. CDR3 DNA: TGTGCCAGCAGTCCCAATGGCAGGTTCAATCAGCCCCAGCATTTT.